These 6 T cell receptor beta chains originate from one sample sequenced in a study of tumor and adjacent non-tumor tissue in lung cancer. The library came from three nested PCR rounds adapted from ARM-PCR protocols. MiXCR was run by TCRdb on the multiplex PCR reads, yielding one entry per CDR3 protein. Of about 68,000 distinct CDR3 sequences in the sample, almost 60% were seen once. No cell sorting was done before RNA was extracted from the tissue. The sample taken for sequencing was lung tumor tissue. These receptors were obtained from a man in his fifties with non-small cell lung cancer.

The sample holds a few counts of this clonotype. This rearrangement joins TRBV5-1 to TRBJ2-1; possibly TRBD1 for D (6 bases). The CDR3 runs 14 residues. In germline, CDR1 is SGHRS, CDR2 YFSETQ. V lost 3 bases and J 2 bases, leaving 9 bases between the germline ends. CDR3 in DNA: TGCGCCAGCAGCTCCGGGACACCCTACAATGAGCAGTTCTTC. Translation: CASSSGTPYNEQFF.

Ten or more counts support this clonotype. Written as DNA, the CDR3 is TGTGCCAGCAGCCTAGTGGGACAGACAGGAACAGATACGCAGTATTTT. Encoded protein: CASSLVGQTGTDTQYF. V and J are TRBV6-5 and TRBJ2-3; 7 bases fit TRBD1. The CDR3 contains 16 residues. Germline-derived CDR1 and CDR2 are MNHEY and SVGAGI. Unmatched junction bases numbered 12, after V lost 6 bases and J lost 3 bases.

Here the CDR3 reads CASIPGGLADADTQYF. As DNA, the CDR3 is TGCGCCAGCATCCCGGGGGGACTAGCGGACGCAGATACGCAGTATTTT. The gene calls are TRBV4-1 and TRBJ2-3; 11 bases fit TRBD2. The V and J ends lost 7 bases and 4 bases, in that order; junction bases with no gene match: 10. CDR1 and CDR2 (germline): MGHRA, YSYEKL. This CDR3 region has 16 residues.

Many counts were recorded for this clonotype. The V call is TRBV4-2, the J call TRBJ2-7; D gene uncertain. The germline V and J ends were trimmed by 1 base and 2 bases, with 15 bases remaining between them. Germline values: CDR1 LGHNA, CDR2 YNFKEQ. This CDR3 has 16 amino acids. The CDR3 coding sequence is TGTGCCAGCAGCCAAGGGATCCAATACCCCACCTACGAGCAGTACTTC. Amino acid sequence: CASSQGIQYPTYEQYF.

This clonotype was recorded at least ten times. The chain carries TRBV30 and TRBJ2-7; D unresolved. Trimming left V 3 bases short and J 3 bases short, with 9 bases between. There are 12 residues in the CDR3. Germline CDR1 reads GTSNPN; CDR2 reads SVGIG (reference sequence). CDR3 sequence: CAWRPTLYEQYF. DNA of the CDR3: TGTGCCTGGAGGCCGACCCTCTACGAGCAGTACTTC. Combining the CDR3 with reference TRBV30 and TRBJ2-7 gives the whole variable domain SQTIHQWPATLVQPVGSPLSLECTVEGTSNPNLYWYRQAAGRGLQLLFYSVGIGQISSEVPQNLSASRPQDRQFILSSKKLLLSDSGFYLCAWRPTLYEQYFGPGTRLTVT.

Details on this clonotype: Possible read error: a much larger clone is one base away. The chain links TRBV5-8 to TRBJ1-4, with D hard to call. Germline lookup yields CDR1 SGHTS and CDR2 YDEGEE. This CDR3 is built from 15 residues. The CDR3 loop reads CASSLEAGSREKLLF. CDR3 coding DNA: TGTGCCAGCAGCTTGGAGGCGGGTTCACGTGAAAAACTGCTTTTT. Supplemented by reference TRBV5-8 and TRBJ1-4, the full variable domain reads EAGVTQSPTHLIKTRGQQATLRCSPISGHTSVYWYQQALGLGLQFLLWYDEGEERNRGNFPPRFSGRQFPNYSSELNVNALELEDSALYLCASSLEAGSREKLLFGSGTQLSVL.